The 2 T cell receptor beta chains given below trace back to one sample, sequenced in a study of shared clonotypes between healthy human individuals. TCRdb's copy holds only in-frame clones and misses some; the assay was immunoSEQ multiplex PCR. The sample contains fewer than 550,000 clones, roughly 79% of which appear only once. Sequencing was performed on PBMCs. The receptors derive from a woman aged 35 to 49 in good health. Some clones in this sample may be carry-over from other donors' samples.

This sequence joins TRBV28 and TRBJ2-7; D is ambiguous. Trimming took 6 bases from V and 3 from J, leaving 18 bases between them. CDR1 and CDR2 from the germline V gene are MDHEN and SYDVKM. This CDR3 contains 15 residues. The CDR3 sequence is CASSPLVGVSYEQYF. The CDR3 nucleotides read TGTGCCAGCAGCCCCCTGGTGGGCGTCAGCTACGAGCAGTACTTC.

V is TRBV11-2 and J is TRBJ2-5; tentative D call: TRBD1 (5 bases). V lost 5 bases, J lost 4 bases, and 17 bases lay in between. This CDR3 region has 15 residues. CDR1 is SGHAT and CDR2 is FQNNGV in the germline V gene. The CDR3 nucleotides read TGTGCCAGCAGCCCCCCTGGCAGGGTAAGAGAGACCCAGTACTTC. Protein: CASSPPGRVRETQYF.